The 10 T cell receptor beta chains below come from one sample, sequenced in a study of cytomegalovirus exposure and HLA in healthy donors. The assay was immunoSEQ multiplex PCR, and TCRdb's table has in-frame clones only and misses some. The profile shows 200,000 to 250,000 clones, around 87% of them singletons. The sequencing input was PBMCs. The receptors come from a woman under 30 in good health and CMV-seropositive.

This chain uses TRBV28 with TRBJ2-1; D is unclear. CDR3 length: 15 residues. The germline V gene has CDR1 MDHEN and CDR2 SYDVKM. V was trimmed by 5 bases and J by 2 bases, leaving 13 bases between them. CDR3 nucleotides: TGTGCCAGCAGTAGGCTACAGCCAGCCTACAATGAGCAGTTCTTC. Residues: CASSRLQPAYNEQFF.

CDR3 sequence reads: CASSLRGQGIYYEQYF. The DNA for the CDR3 is TGTGCCAGCAGTTTGAGAGGACAGGGTATCTACTACGAGCAGTACTTC. V is TRBV28 and J is TRBJ2-7; TRBD1 aligns across 8 bases. J lost 3 bases, V lost 3 bases, and 10 bases had no gene match. Per the germline V gene, CDR1 is MDHEN and CDR2 is SYDVKM. This CDR3 has 16 amino acids.

This clone has just a few counts. The chain combines TRBV10-3 with TRBJ2-7; D possibly corresponds to TRBD2 (5 bases). The CDR3 covers 14 residues. CDR1 and CDR2 from the germline V gene are ENHRY and SYGVKD. Trimming took off 3 bases at V and 5 bases at J, with 14 bases between the two ends. This CDR3 is CAISDLGVTHEQYF. The CDR3 coding sequence is TGTGCCATCAGTGACCTCGGGGTCACCCACGAGCAGTACTTC.

The rearrangement uses TRBV9 and TRBJ1-1; TRBD1 agrees at 7 bases. The J segment lost 0 bases and the V segment lost 4 bases, leaving 3 bases of the junction unmatched. CDR3 length: 14 amino acids. CDR1 and CDR2 (germline): SGDLS, YYNGEE. CDR3: CASSLGQVNTEAFF. CDR3 DNA sequence: TGTGCCAGCAGCTTAGGACAGGTGAACACTGAAGCTTTCTTT.

The genes are TRBV28 and TRBJ2-1; TRBD2 agrees at 7 bases. This CDR3 contains 16 residues. Germline assignment: CDR1 MDHEN and CDR2 SYDVKM. V lost 2 bases and J lost 3; bases outside the gene matches: 7. CDR3: CASSLPDRDYYNEQFF. The CDR3 nucleotides read TGTGCCAGCAGTTTACCTGACCGGGACTACTACAATGAGCAGTTCTTC.

The CDR3 is CATLGLGTEAFF. In DNA, the CDR3 is TGTGCCACCTTGGGGCTCGGCACTGAAGCTTTCTTT. This sequence joins TRBV2 and TRBJ1-1; weak D call: TRBD1 (5 bases). The CDR3 spans 12 residues. V lost 10 bases and J 4 bases, leaving 13 bases between the germline ends. Germline lookup yields CDR1 SNHLY and CDR2 FYNNEI.

The chain uses TRBV4-2 and TRBJ2-1, with TRBD1 matching 8 bases. The germline V gene has CDR1 LGHNA and CDR2 YNFKEQ. The CDR3 covers 15 residues. The V segment lost 4 bases and the J segment 10 bases; nucleotides outside the gene matches: 12. CDR3 protein: CASSPGQGGQGEQFF. The CDR3 DNA sequence: TGTGCCAGCAGCCCCGGACAGGGAGGACAAGGGGAGCAGTTCTTC.

V is TRBV19 and J is TRBJ1-2; the D is unclear. The CDR3 loop spans 15 amino acids. V lost 3 bases and J 4 bases, leaving 15 bases between the germline ends. From germline, CDR1 is LNHDA and CDR2 SQIVND (reference sequence). The CDR3 loop reads CASSIWPPSFYGYTF. The CDR3 DNA reads TGTGCCAGTAGTATCTGGCCGCCCTCCTTCTATGGCTACACCTTC.

The genes are TRBV9 and TRBJ1-2; 7 bases are shared with TRBD1. The CDR3 contains 15 residues. CDR1 is SGDLS, CDR2 YYNGEE, per germline. The ends lost 0 bases at V and 2 bases at J; junction bases unmatched: 4. The CDR3 is CASSVGQGGNYGYTF. DNA of the CDR3: TGTGCCAGCAGCGTAGGCCAGGGGGGCAACTATGGCTACACCTTC.

The table lists this clone with a count of one. Written as DNA, the CDR3 is TGTGCCAGCGGGTCCCGACAGGGTTCGAACACTGAAGCTTTCTTT. It codes for CASGSRQGSNTEAFF. The chain carries TRBV2 and TRBJ1-1; 7 bases map to TRBD1. The length of the CDR3 is 15 residues. V trimming: 8 bases; J trimming: 1 base; junction bases outside the gene matches: 10. Germline assignment: CDR1 SNHLY and CDR2 FYNNEI.